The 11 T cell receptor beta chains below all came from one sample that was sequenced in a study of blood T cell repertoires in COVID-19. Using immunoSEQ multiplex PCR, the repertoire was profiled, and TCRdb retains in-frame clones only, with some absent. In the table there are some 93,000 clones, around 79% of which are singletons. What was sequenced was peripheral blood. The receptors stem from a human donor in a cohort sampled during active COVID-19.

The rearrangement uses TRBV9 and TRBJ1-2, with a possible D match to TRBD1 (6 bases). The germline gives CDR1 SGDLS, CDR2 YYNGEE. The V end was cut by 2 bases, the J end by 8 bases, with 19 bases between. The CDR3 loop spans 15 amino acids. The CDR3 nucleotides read TGTGCCAGCAGCGTGAGCTGGGACACGGGATTAGGCTACACCTTC. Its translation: CASSVSWDTGLGYTF.

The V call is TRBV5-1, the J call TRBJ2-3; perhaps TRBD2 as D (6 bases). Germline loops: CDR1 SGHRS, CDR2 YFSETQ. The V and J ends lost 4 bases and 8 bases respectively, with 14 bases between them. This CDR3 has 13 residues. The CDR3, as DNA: TGCGCCAGCAGCCCTGGGACTTTTACTACGCAGTATTTT. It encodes CASSPGTFTTQYF.

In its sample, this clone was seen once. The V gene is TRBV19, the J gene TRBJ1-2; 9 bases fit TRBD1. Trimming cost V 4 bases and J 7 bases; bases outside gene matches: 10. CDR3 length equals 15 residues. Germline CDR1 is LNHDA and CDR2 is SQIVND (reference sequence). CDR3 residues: CASSTTGTGPSGYTF. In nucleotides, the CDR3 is TGTGCCAGTAGTACGACCGGGACAGGGCCCTCTGGCTACACCTTC.

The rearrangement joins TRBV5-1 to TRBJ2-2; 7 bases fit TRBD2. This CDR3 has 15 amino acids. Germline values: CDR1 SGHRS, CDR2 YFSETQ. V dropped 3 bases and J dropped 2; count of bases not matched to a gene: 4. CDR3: CASSWRLANTGELFF. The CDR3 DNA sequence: TGCGCCAGCAGCTGGAGACTAGCAAACACCGGGGAGCTGTTTTTT.

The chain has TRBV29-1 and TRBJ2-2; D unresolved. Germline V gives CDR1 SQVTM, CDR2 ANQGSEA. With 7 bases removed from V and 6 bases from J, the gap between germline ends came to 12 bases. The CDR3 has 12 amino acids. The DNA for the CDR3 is TGCAGCGCCTTAGCAGCTTCCGGGGAGCTGTTTTTT. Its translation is CSALAASGELFF.

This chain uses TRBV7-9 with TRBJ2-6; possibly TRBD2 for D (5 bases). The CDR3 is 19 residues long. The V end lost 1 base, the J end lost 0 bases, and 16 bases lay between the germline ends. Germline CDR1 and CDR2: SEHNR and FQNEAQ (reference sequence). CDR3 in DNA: TGTGCCAGCAGCTTAGGGCGGGTAGGGCCGAGCTCTGGGGCCAACGTCCTGACTTTC. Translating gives CASSLGRVGPSSGANVLTF.

In DNA, the CDR3 is TGCGCCAGCAGTCAATCGGCGGGGGAAGCTTTCTTT. Translating gives CASSQSAGEAFF. This chain joins TRBV23-1 and TRBJ1-1; no clear D gene. TRBV23-1 belongs to the ORF category, with a function that is uncertain. V was cut by 0 bases and J by 8 bases, with 7 bases left in between. The CDR3 spans 12 residues.

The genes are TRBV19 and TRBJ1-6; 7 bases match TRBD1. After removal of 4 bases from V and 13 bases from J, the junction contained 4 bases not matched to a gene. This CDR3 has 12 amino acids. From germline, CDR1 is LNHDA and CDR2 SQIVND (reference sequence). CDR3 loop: CASSTQGRPLHF. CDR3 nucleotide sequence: TGTGCCAGTAGTACACAGGGGAGGCCCCTCCACTTT.

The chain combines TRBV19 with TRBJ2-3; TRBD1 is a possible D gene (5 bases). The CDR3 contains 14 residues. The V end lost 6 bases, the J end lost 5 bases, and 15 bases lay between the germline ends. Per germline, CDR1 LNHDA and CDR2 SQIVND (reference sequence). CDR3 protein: CASSPGFQGDTQYF. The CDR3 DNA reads TGTGCCAGTAGCCCCGGATTCCAGGGAGATACGCAGTATTTT. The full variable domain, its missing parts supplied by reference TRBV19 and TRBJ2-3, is DGGITQSPKYLFRKEGQNVTLSCEQNLNHDAMYWYRQDPGQGLRLIYYSQIVNDFQKGDIAEGYSVSREKKESFPLTVTSAQKNPTAFYLCASSPGFQGDTQYFGPGTRLTVL.

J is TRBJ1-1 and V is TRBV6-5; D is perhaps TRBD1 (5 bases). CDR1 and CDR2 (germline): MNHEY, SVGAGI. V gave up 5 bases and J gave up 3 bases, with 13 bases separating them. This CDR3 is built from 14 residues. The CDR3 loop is CASSLRVGDTEAFF. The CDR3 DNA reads TGTGCCAGCAGTCTCAGGGTGGGCGACACTGAAGCTTTCTTT.

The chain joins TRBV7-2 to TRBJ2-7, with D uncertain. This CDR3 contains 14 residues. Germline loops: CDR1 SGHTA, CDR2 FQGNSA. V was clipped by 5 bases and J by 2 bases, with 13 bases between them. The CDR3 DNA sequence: TGTGCCAGCAGCCTGAGGTCCGAAACCTACGAGCAGTACTTC. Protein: CASSLRSETYEQYF.